The 19 T cell receptor beta chains reported below all come from one sample, sequenced in a study of blood T cell repertoires in COVID-19. Assay used: immunoSEQ multiplex PCR; TCRdb lists only in-frame clones, some missing. The sample lists some 280,000 clones, 75% to 90% occurring once. The source material was peripheral blood. The receptors originated from a woman younger than 45 with active or convalescent COVID-19.

With respect to this clone: The junction departs from germline at one end; a sequencing error may be responsible. The rearrangement links TRBV24-1 to TRBJ2-1, with 9 bases lining up with TRBD1. The CDR3 is 15 residues long. Germline V CDR1 and CDR2: KGHDR, SFDVKD. The CDR3 nucleotides read TGTGCCACCAGTGACCCGGGACAGGGCTACTATGAGCAGTTCTTC. This codes for CATSDPGQGYYEQFF.

This clone occurred a few times. The chain links TRBV12-3 or TRBV12-4 to TRBJ1-6; perhaps TRBD1 as D (5 bases). The CDR3 has 12 amino acids. V was shortened by 6 bases and J by 10 bases, with 10 bases between the two germline ends. The CDR3 region is CASSQGGSPLHF. CDR3 in DNA: TGTGCCAGCAGCCAGGGAGGCTCACCCCTCCACTTT.

This clone was observed a single time. The chain is built from TRBV7-9 and TRBJ1-3, with a possible D match to TRBD1 (5 bases). V was clipped by 7 bases and J by 1 base, with 8 bases between them. Germline CDR1 SEHNR, CDR2 FQNEAQ (reference sequence). The CDR3 covers 13 residues. This CDR3 is CASNGGSGNTIYF. CDR3 nucleotide sequence: TGTGCCAGCAACGGGGGTTCTGGAAACACCATATATTTT.

V gene TRBV27 combines with J gene TRBJ1-1, with 9 bases aligning to TRBD1. Germline V CDR1 and CDR2: MNHEY, SMNVEV (reference sequence). The CDR3 is 14 amino acids. V trimming: 6 bases; J trimming: 1 base; junction bases outside the gene matches: 3. The CDR3 spells CASSRDRANTEAFF. CDR3 bases: TGTGCCAGCAGCAGGGACAGGGCGAACACTGAAGCTTTCTTT.

The genes are TRBV2 and TRBJ2-5; 11 bases map to TRBD2. J lost 5 bases, V lost 7 bases, and 9 bases had no gene match. The V gene's germline CDR1 is SNHLY and CDR2 FYNNEI. The CDR3 runs 15 residues. The CDR3 DNA reads TGTGCCAGCAAGACTAGCGGGGCTCCTGGGGAGACCCAGTACTTC. Amino acid sequence: CASKTSGAPGETQYF.

This sequence joins TRBV6-5 and TRBJ1-1; a possible D gene is TRBD1 (6 bases). The CDR3 runs 14 residues. V gave up 7 bases and J gave up 1 base, with 13 bases separating them. The germline V gene encodes CDR1 MNHEY and CDR2 SVGAGI. Here the CDR3 DNA reads TGTGCCAGCACCTTAGGACAGCCGAACACTGAAGCTTTCTTT. Its protein is CASTLGQPNTEAFF.

The table lists this clone with a count of one. The chain couples TRBV4-3 to TRBJ1-2; no reliable D call. The germline V gene encodes CDR1 LGHNA and CDR2 YSLEER. This CDR3 has 16 amino acids. The germline V and J ends were trimmed by 5 bases and 3 bases, with 19 bases remaining between them. DNA of the CDR3: TGCGCCAGCAGCGCAAGGCCACCCCCGAGGGACTATGGCTACACCTTC. Translated: CASSARPPPRDYGYTF.

This chain connects TRBV16 to TRBJ2-3; D uncertain. V dropped 4 bases and J dropped 1 base, with 9 bases sitting between them. CDR1 is KGHSY, CDR2 FQNENV, per germline. The CDR3 runs to 14 residues. The CDR3 bases are TGTGCCAGCAGCCGATACTTACGCACAGATACGCAGTATTTT. Amino acids: CASSRYLRTDTQYF. The full variable domain, with the rest looked up from reference TRBV16 and TRBJ2-3, is GEEVAQTPKHLVRGEGQKAKLYCAPIKGHSYVFWYQQVLKNEFKFLISFQNENVFDETGMPKERFSAKCLPNSPCSLEIQATKLEDSAVYFCASSRYLRTDTQYFGPGTRLTVL.

The chain joins TRBV7-9 to TRBJ2-3; TRBD2 matches 7 bases. Per the germline V gene, CDR1 is SEHNR and CDR2 is FQNEAQ (reference sequence). Trimming cost V 6 bases and J 6 bases; bases outside gene matches: 6. CDR3 length equals 13 residues. CDR3 residues: CASRSGDWDTQYF. The DNA of the CDR3 is TGTGCCAGCAGGAGCGGGGATTGGGATACGCAGTATTTT.

V gene TRBV7-2 combines with J gene TRBJ1-2; no reliable D call. The germline V gene encodes CDR1 SGHTA and CDR2 FQGNSA. The CDR3 is 14 amino acids. Trimming removed 1 base from V and 4 bases from J, with 10 bases in between. CDR3 nucleotides: TGTGCCAGCAGCTTAGTTCGCCAGGCCTATGGCTACACCTTC. Translating it yields CASSLVRQAYGYTF.

V usage is TRBV27 and J usage is TRBJ1-6; the D gene is possibly TRBD1 (6 bases). CDR1 MNHEY and CDR2 SMNVEV come from the germline V gene (reference sequence). The CDR3 covers 16 residues. Trimming pared 2 bases from V and 10 bases from J, leaving 18 bases between. CDR3: CASSLEGGRGASPLHF. CDR3 sequence (DNA): TGTGCCAGCAGTTTAGAAGGTGGCAGGGGCGCATCACCCCTCCACTTT.

V and J are TRBV5-4 and TRBJ2-5; 11 nucleotides line up with TRBD1. CDR3 length: 15 residues. Per the germline V gene, CDR1 is SGHNT and CDR2 is YYREEE (reference sequence). With V trimmed by 0 bases and J by 5 bases, 3 bases remained unmatched. The CDR3 sequence is CASSLGDRGYETQYF. The CDR3 DNA sequence: TGTGCCAGCAGCTTGGGGGACAGGGGGTATGAGACCCAGTACTTC.

The chain uses TRBV6-2 or TRBV6-3 and TRBJ2-3; 7 nucleotides match TRBD1. The CDR3 runs to 16 residues. The germline V gene has CDR1 MNHEY and CDR2 SVGEGT. J lost 6 bases, V lost 0 bases, and 9 bases had no gene match. The DNA for the CDR3 is TGTGCCAGCAGTTACTCTCCAGGGGGTCCCCCGGATACGCAGTATTTT. Translated, it gives CASSYSPGGPPDTQYF.

V and J are TRBV5-1 and TRBJ1-1, with D possibly TRBD1 on 6 matching bases. V was shortened by 4 bases and J by 1 base, with 11 bases between the two germline ends. The CDR3 is made up of 14 amino acids. Germline-derived CDR1 and CDR2 are SGHRS and YFSETQ. In nucleotides, the CDR3 is TGCGCCAGCAGCCATGGACAGAGGAACACTGAAGCTTTCTTT. Its translation: CASSHGQRNTEAFF.

The J gene is TRBJ2-3, the V gene TRBV21-1; the D call of TRBD1 is as the table states it, not checked on the DNA. TRBV21-1 is a documented pseudogene. This CDR3 comprises 15 residues. Here the CDR3 reads CATRSPGQGTDTQYF. The DNA for the CDR3 is TGTGCCACCCGAAGCCCGGGACAGGGGACAGATACGCAGTATTTT.

This chain uses TRBV18 with TRBJ2-1, with 12 bases lining up with TRBD2. There are 17 residues in the CDR3. Trimming removed 0 bases from V and 5 bases from J; junction bases left unmatched: 5. CDR1 and CDR2 from the germline V gene are KGHSH and LQKENI. CDR3 residues: CASSPPASGGADNEQFF. CDR3 coding DNA: TGTGCCAGCTCACCACCGGCTAGCGGGGGGGCTGACAATGAGCAGTTCTTC.

This clone was observed once. The chain employs TRBV20-1 and TRBJ1-5; 9 bases map to TRBD1. Germline trimming cut 3 bases from V and 0 bases from J; bases unmatched to any gene: 9. The length of the CDR3 is 17 residues. CDR1 and CDR2 from the germline V gene are DFQATT and SNEGSKA (reference sequence). The CDR3 loop reads CSASSPWDRVSNQPQHF. The DNA for the CDR3 is TGCAGTGCTAGTAGCCCCTGGGACAGGGTTAGCAATCAGCCCCAGCATTTT.

V and J are TRBV14 and TRBJ1-3; maybe TRBD1 (6 bases). V was cut by 1 base and J by 3 bases, with 16 bases left in between. The CDR3 spans 17 residues. Germline V gives CDR1 SGHDN, CDR2 FVKESK. CDR3 in amino acids: CASSQAGRGRFGNTIYF. As DNA, the CDR3 is TGTGCCAGCAGCCAAGCCGGCAGGGGAAGATTTGGAAACACCATATATTTT. Combining the CDR3 with reference TRBV14 and TRBJ1-3 gives the whole variable domain EAGVTQFPSHSVIEKGQTVTLRCDPISGHDNLYWYRRVMGKEIKFLLHFVKESKQDESGMPNNRFLAERTGGTYSTLKVQPAELEDSGVYFCASSQAGRGRFGNTIYFGEGSWLTVV.

The CDR3 sequence: CASSPTSGGVGEQYF. CDR3 in DNA: TGTGCCAGCAGCCCCACTAGCGGGGGAGTAGGGGAGCAGTACTTC. V gene TRBV4-2 combines with J gene TRBJ2-7; 11 nucleotides agree with TRBD2. Germline V gene data show CDR1 as LGHNA and CDR2 as YNFKEQ. The CDR3 is 15 residues long. V lost 4 bases to trimming and J lost 7 bases; unmatched junction nucleotides: 9.